This is a list of T cell receptor beta chains from one sample in a study of cytomegalovirus exposure and HLA in healthy donors. The table came from immunoSEQ multiplex PCR; TCRdb's copy has only in-frame clones and leaves some out. The table records about 160,000 clones, about 81% of them present only once. Sample: PBMCs. The receptors stem from a young woman in good health and CMV-seronegative. Each CDR3 is given with its conserved first and last residue. D genes are given only for firm matches. Clone size is shown for a subset of rows, as once, few, many or a class of expanded clone.

>.|TRBV28|TRBD1|TRBJ1-2
TGTGCCAGCAGTTTAACGGACAGGGTGGCGGGTGGCTACACCTTC
CASSLTDRVAGGYTF
>.|TRBV7-9|.|TRBJ2-5
TGTGCCAGCAGCATACGGGTGGGGGGACAGAAAGAGACCCAGTACTTC
CASSIRVGGQKETQYF
>few|TRBV29-1|TRBD1|TRBJ2-2
TGCAGCGTTGAAGCCCGGGACAGGGACGCCGGGGAGCTGTTTTTT
CSVEARDRDAGELFF
>.|TRBV11-2|TRBD1|TRBJ2-3
TGTGCCAGCAGCTCGGGGACAGGCACAGATACGCAGTATTTT
CASSSGTGTDTQYF
>.|TRBV28|TRBD1|TRBJ2-7
TGTGCCAGCAGTTTGGCGGTCAGAGGACAGGGGGAGTACGAGCAGTACTTC
CASSLAVRGQGEYEQYF
>.|TRBV5-4|.|TRBJ1-1
TGTGCCAGCAGCTTGGGGAGCGGGGTTCTAGCTTTCTTT
CASSLGSGVLAFF
>.|TRBV2|.|TRBJ1-4
TGTGCCAGCAGTGTGTTCCCCCCATCAACTAATGAAAAACTGTTTTTT
CASSVFPPSTNEKLFF
>.|TRBV5-1|TRBD2|TRBJ2-2
TGCGCCAGCAGCACTCGGACTAGCGCCCACACCGGGGAGCTGTTTTTT
CASSTRTSAHTGELFF
>once|TRBV19|.|TRBJ1-4
TGTGCCAGTAGTATAGCGGTTGCAACTAATGAAAAACTGTTTTTT
CASSIAVATNEKLFF
>.|TRBV4-2|TRBD2|TRBJ2-1
TGTGCCAGCAGCCAAGATCTCGTACTAGCGGTCCCCATGGGTGAGCAGTTCTTC
CASSQDLVLAVPMGEQFF
>.|TRBV4-1|TRBD2|TRBJ2-7
TGCGCCAGCAGCCAAGCGCCCCTAGCGGGGGGCCTCACCTACGAGCAGTACTTC
CASSQAPLAGGLTYEQYF
>.|TRBV27|.|TRBJ2-3
TGTGCCAGCAGTTTACTGGGTAGGGGGGGAGGGCGTAGCACAGATACGCAGTATTTT
CASSLLGRGGGRSTDTQYF
>.|TRBV29-1|.|TRBJ1-4
TGCAGCGCGAACCGGGACATAGGCGAAAAACTGTTTTTT
CSANRDIGEKLFF
>.|TRBV28|TRBD2|TRBJ2-5
TGTGCCAGCAGTTTAACCGTTTCCGGGGGAGGGGTGGAGACCCAGTACTTC
CASSLTVSGGGVETQYF
>.|TRBV4-1|.|TRBJ1-5
TGCGCCAGCAGCCAAGAGGCGGTCTTTGGGACAACTAATCAGCCCCAGCATTTT
CASSQEAVFGTTNQPQHF
>.|TRBV5-5|.|TRBJ1-1
TGTGCCAGCACTATTCGTGGTGGGGGAGGCACTGAAGCTTTCTTT
CASTIRGGGGTEAFF
>.|TRBV6-5|TRBD2|TRBJ2-3
TGTGCCAGCAGTCACGGGGGGACGCAGTATTTT
CASSHGGTQYF
>once|TRBV28|TRBD1|TRBJ1-1
TGTGCCAGCACCACAGGGGGGATGAACACTGAAGCTTTCTTT
CASTTGGMNTEAFF
>once|TRBV29-1|.|TRBJ2-3
TGCAGCGTTGATAGTGGTGATACGCAGTATTTT
CSVDSGDTQYF
>.|TRBV18|.|TRBJ1-3
TGTGCCAGCTCACCTGGTACTTCTGGAAACACCATATATTTT
CASSPGTSGNTIYF
>.|TRBV2|TRBD2|TRBJ2-3
TGTGCCAGCGGAACAGACAGGGAGGGACTAGCGGGTGCGGCGCAGTATTTT
CASGTDREGLAGAAQYF
>.|TRBV6-1|TRBD1|TRBJ1-2
TGTGCCAGCAGTGAATTACAGGGGGCTCTTCGCCTAGGAGGCTACACCTTC
CASSELQGALRLGGYTF
>.|TRBV5-1|.|TRBJ1-1
TGCGCCAGCAGCTGGGGACACGGACCGCCTATGAACACTGAAGCTTTCTTT
CASSWGHGPPMNTEAFF
>.|TRBV6-1|.|TRBJ2-7
TGTGCCAGCGTAGTTTCCGGACAGTACGAGCAGTACTTC
CASVVSGQYEQYF
>.|TRBV4-2|TRBD2|TRBJ2-2
TGTGCCAGCAGCCAAGTCGGCGGGAGAAAGTCCGGGGAGCTGTTTTTT
CASSQVGGRKSGELFF
>.|TRBV2|.|TRBJ1-4
TGTGCCAGCAGGGGCAGCTCCGCCACTAATGAAAAACTGTTTTTT
CASRGSSATNEKLFF
>.|TRBV10-3|.|TRBJ1-1
TGTGCCATCAGATCTAACACTGAAGCTTTCTTT
CAIRSNTEAFF
>.|TRBV30|TRBD2|TRBJ2-1
TGTGCCGGGGGGGGCTCCTACAATGAGCAGTTCTTC
CAGGGSYNEQFF
>few|TRBV6-5|.|TRBJ1-1
TGTGCCAGCAGTCCTCGGGGAGCTGAAGCTTTCTTT
CASSPRGAEAFF